Detailed here is one TCR beta chain. Its antigen is still unknown. Base qualities are not at hand, and no much larger clone is one base apart. These data belong to a study of OX40 agonist ivuxolimab in advanced cancers. About the full investigation: Ivuxolimab was a fully human IgG2 agonistic monoclonal antibody targeting the costimulatory receptor OX40 (CD134). The point of sequencing TCRbeta in the periphery was to test whether ivuxolimab changed TCR sequence diversity and drove clonal T-cell expansion. Partial responses occurred in three dose-escalation patients: two with cutaneous melanoma and one with hepatocellular carcinoma. A male proportion of around 80% and a mean age of around 60 years, ranging from 23 to 79, were recorded for the dose-escalation cohort. The paper reports the monotherapy dose-escalation portion (N = 52 patients) of the phase I ivuxolimab trial. Of the approximately 54 dose-escalation patients, hepatocellular carcinoma was present in roughly 19, melanoma in around 15, renal cell carcinoma in 9 and head and neck cancer in 9. Patients were allowed to have had prior anti-PD-1, anti-PD-L1 or anti-CTLA-4 therapy, and approximately 37% of the dose-escalation patients had been treated with checkpoint inhibitors. Intravenous ivuxolimab was administered to patients every 2 weeks at six dose levels: 0.01, 0.1, 0.3, 1.5, 3 and 10 mg/kg. Broad study findings and their caveats: In partial responders in the 0.1-3.0 mg/kg groups, normalized peripheral clonal expansion was found to be among the lowest, especially among CD8+ T cells. Clonal expansion of both CD4+ and CD8+ blood T cells was observed from baseline to week 6 at doses 0.1 to 3.0 mg/kg. Low levels of normalized T-cell clonal expansion were also shown by some nonresponding patients. Which antigens the clonally expanded peripheral T cells were specific for was not determined. After ivuxolimab, CD8+ T cells had more expanded clones than CD4+ T cells on average.

To sequence the TCRbeta CDR3 region, genomic DNA was isolated from the sorted cells. TCRbeta CDR3 regions were sequenced using the immunoSEQ Assay. TCRdb carries this immuneACCESS record with in-frame sequences only. Its versions omit some clonotypes, under half of them owing to an unresolved V gene in the studies checked, with the rest unexplained. This sample lists tens of thousands of clones; 83% were detected once. Of the sample, more than 15% is held by the ten largest clones. Reading the germline V gene (reference sequence) gives CDR1 SGHKS and CDR2 YYEKEE. Trimming removed 4 bases from V and 0 bases from J, leaving 8 bases between the germline ends. Reading from cysteine to phenylalanine, the CDR3 counts 14 amino acids. Only the CDR3 part of the read is kept: 42 bases, read in frame from the first base. The trial excluded patients who had a history of autoimmune disease or who were on systemic immunosuppression. In every dose cohort, peripheral blood was drawn for TCR sequencing at baseline, cycle 4 day 1, and cycle 7 day 1. The samples were taken from a phase I, first-in-human, multicenter, open-label dose-escalation trial of ivuxolimab. Adults with locally advanced or metastatic melanoma, renal cell carcinoma, hepatocellular carcinoma or head and neck squamous cell carcinoma were enrolled in the trial. Before TCR sequencing, CD4+ T cells and CD8+ T cells from peripheral blood were sorted into separate populations.

This sequence uses TRBV5-5 and TRBJ1-5; the D gene is not confidently resolved. The material was CD4+ or CD8+ T cells sorted from blood, obtained in a trial of the OX40 agonist ivuxolimab. The sequence derives from an adult with an advanced solid tumor such as melanoma, head and neck, liver or kidney cancer. Read as DNA, the sequence is TGTGCCAGCAGCGACGGGGATAGCAATCAGCCCCAGCATTTT. Translation gives CASSDGDSNQPQHF.